This T cell receptor (beta chain) was sequenced for a study of T cells after yellow fever vaccination. Germline V gene sequence: CDR1 MNHEY, CDR2 SVGEGT. The CDR3 runs to 15 residues. The V and J ends lost 6 bases and 3 bases respectively, with 15 bases between them. This clonotype was found many times. TCRdb called the 5' RACE reads again in MiXCR, with one record for every CDR3 protein. The data contain approximately 150,000 distinct CDR3 sequences, 7.7% of them singletons. The material sequenced was CD4+ T cells sorted from PBMCs, taken 5 days after the yellow fever booster vaccination. The receptor's source is a man in his thirties or forties who received the YFV17D yellow fever vaccine. The chain has TRBV6-2 or TRBV6-3 and TRBJ2-1; a weak D match, TRBD2 (7 bases). The CDR3 here is CASRLGRGLYNEQFF. CDR3 DNA: TGTGCCAGCAGGCTGGGGCGGGGGCTCTACAATGAGCAGTTCTTC.